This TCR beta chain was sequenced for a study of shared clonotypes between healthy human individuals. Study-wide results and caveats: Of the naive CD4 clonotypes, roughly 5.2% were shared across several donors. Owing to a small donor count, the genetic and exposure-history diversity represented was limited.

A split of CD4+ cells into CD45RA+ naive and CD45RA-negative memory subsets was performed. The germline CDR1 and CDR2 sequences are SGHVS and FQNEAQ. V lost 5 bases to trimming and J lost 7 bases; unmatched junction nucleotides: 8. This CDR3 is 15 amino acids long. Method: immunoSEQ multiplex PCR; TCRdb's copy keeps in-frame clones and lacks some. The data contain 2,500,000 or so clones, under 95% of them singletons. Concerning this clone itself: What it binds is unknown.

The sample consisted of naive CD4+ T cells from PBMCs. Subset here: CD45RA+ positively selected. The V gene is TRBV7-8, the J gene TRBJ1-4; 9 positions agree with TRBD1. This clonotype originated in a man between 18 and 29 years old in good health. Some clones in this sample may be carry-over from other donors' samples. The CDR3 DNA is TGTGCCAGCAGCGGGGGACAGGGATTGGGTGAAAAACTGTTTTTT. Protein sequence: CASSGGQGLGEKLFF.